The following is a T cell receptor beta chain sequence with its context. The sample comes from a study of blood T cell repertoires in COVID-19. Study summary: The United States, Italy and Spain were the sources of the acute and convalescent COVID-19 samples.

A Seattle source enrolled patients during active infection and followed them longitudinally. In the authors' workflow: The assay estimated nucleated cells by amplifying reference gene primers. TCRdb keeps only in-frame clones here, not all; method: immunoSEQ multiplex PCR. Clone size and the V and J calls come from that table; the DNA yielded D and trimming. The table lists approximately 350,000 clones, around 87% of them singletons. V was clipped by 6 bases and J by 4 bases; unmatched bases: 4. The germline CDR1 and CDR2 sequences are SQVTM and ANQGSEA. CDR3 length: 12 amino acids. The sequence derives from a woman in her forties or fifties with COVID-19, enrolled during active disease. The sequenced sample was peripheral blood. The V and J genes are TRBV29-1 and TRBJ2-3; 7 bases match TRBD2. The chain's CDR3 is CSVTSAADTQYF. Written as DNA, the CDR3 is TGCAGCGTCACTAGCGCAGCAGATACGCAGTATTTT.